These 28 T cell receptor beta chains were all obtained from the same sample, sequenced in a study of blood T cell repertoires in COVID-19. TCRdb's table, derived via immunoSEQ multiplex PCR, lists solely in-frame clones and lacks some. The table has approximately 100,000 clones, 69% seen once. The sample taken for sequencing was peripheral blood. These receptors came from an older man with acute or convalescent COVID-19.

V is TRBV7-8 and J is TRBJ2-2; 8 positions agree with TRBD2. The CDR3 consists of 15 residues. Losses at the gene ends were 6 bases for V and 2 bases for J; bases not matched to a gene: 5. Germline V gene lookup returns CDR1 SGHVS and CDR2 FQNEAQ. CDR3 nucleotides: TGTGCCAGCAGTCAGAGCGGGAGCAACACCGGGGAGCTGTTTTTT. Translation: CASSQSGSNTGELFF.

This clone was seen once. DNA of the CDR3: TGTGCCAGCAGCGTTACGACTAGGCATGAGCAGTTCTTC. Amino acids: CASSVTTRHEQFF. The chain combines TRBV9 with TRBJ2-1; D is possibly TRBD2 (6 bases). There are 13 residues in the CDR3. The germline V and J ends were trimmed by 2 bases and 8 bases, with 11 bases remaining between them. The germline gives CDR1 SGDLS, CDR2 YYNGEE. Based on the CDR3 plus reference TRBV9 and TRBJ2-1, the full variable domain is DSGVTQTPKHLITATGQRVTLRCSPRSGDLSVYWYQQSLDQGLQFLIQYYNGEERAKGNILERFSAQQFPDLHSELNLSSLELGDSALYFCASSVTTRHEQFFGPGTRLTVL.

In its sample, this clone was seen a few times. This chain links TRBV6-2 or TRBV6-3 with TRBJ2-7, with D possibly being TRBD1 (5 bases). The germline V gene encodes CDR1 MNHEY and CDR2 SVGEGT. This CDR3 has 14 amino acids. Trimming took 3 bases from V and 5 from J, leaving 14 bases between them. CDR3 in amino acids: CASSYMGLINEQYF. The CDR3 DNA sequence: TGTGCCAGCAGTTATATGGGGCTCATTAACGAGCAGTACTTC.

The V call is TRBV10-2, the J call TRBJ2-2; 8 bases are a match to TRBD1. CDR1 and CDR2 from the germline V gene are WSHSY and SAAADI. Trimming removed 8 bases from V and 1 base from J; junction bases left unmatched: 3. The CDR3 has 14 amino acids. CDR3 region: CASSQGGNTGELFF. CDR3 sequence (DNA): TGCGCCAGCTCACAGGGGGGGAACACCGGGGAGCTGTTTTTT.

This clone was seen a few times. The V gene is TRBV6-1, the J gene TRBJ1-5; 10 bases are shared with TRBD1. The CDR3 loop spans 16 amino acids. Germline V CDR1 and CDR2: MNHNS, SASEGT. V lost 2 bases and J lost 6; bases outside the gene matches: 7. CDR3: CASSEFGTGAGQPQHF. CDR3 bases: TGTGCCAGCAGTGAATTTGGGACAGGGGCTGGTCAGCCCCAGCATTTT.

This clone was seen more than once but under ten times. The V and J genes are TRBV30 and TRBJ2-1; maybe TRBD2 (7 bases). CDR1 GTSNPN and CDR2 SVGIG come from the germline V gene (reference sequence). Trimming removed 2 bases at V and 0 bases at J, with 11 bases between. The CDR3 covers 15 residues. CDR3 protein: CAWSRGTNSYNEQFF. CDR3 bases: TGTGCCTGGAGTAGGGGGACTAACTCCTACAATGAGCAGTTCTTC. Filled out from reference TRBV30 and TRBJ2-1, the complete variable domain reads SQTIHQWPATLVQPVGSPLSLECTVEGTSNPNLYWYRQAAGRGLQLLFYSVGIGQISSEVPQNLSASRPQDRQFILSSKKLLLSDSGFYLCAWSRGTNSYNEQFFGPGTRLTVL.

This clone has a count of ten or more. The genes are TRBV7-9 and TRBJ2-5, with unresolved D. The germline V gene has CDR1 SEHNR and CDR2 FQNEAQ (reference sequence). The CDR3 runs 12 residues. The V end was cut by 3 bases, the J end by 1 base, with 3 bases between. The CDR3 coding sequence is TGTGCCAGCAGCTTCTCCCAAGAGACCCAGTACTTC. This translates into CASSFSQETQYF.

The CDR3 loop is CASRDRVGEKLFF. CDR3 nucleotides: TGCGCCAGCAGGGACAGGGTGGGTGAAAAACTGTTTTTT. The chain couples TRBV10-2 to TRBJ1-4; 8 bases are shared with TRBD1. This CDR3 is built from 13 residues. V lost 6 bases and J lost 7; bases outside the gene matches: 4. Per the germline V gene, CDR1 is WSHSY and CDR2 is SAAADI.

V gene TRBV7-2 combines with J gene TRBJ2-7, with TRBD2 as a possible D gene (6 bases). The CDR3 is 15 amino acids. V shed 5 bases and J shed 6 bases, with 20 bases lying between them. Germline loops: CDR1 SGHTA, CDR2 FQGNSA. The CDR3 nucleotides are TGTGCCAGCAGCCTCGACGCGGGATCCCCCAGCGAGCAGTACTTC. Translation: CASSLDAGSPSEQYF.

The chain joins TRBV7-2 to TRBJ1-5, with 7 bases identical to TRBD1. Trimming at V came to 3 bases and at J to 3 bases, leaving 2 bases not matched to a gene. Germline CDR1 SGHTA, CDR2 FQGNSA. This CDR3 contains 14 residues. CDR3 nucleotide sequence: TGTGCCAGCAGCTTGGGGACAGCCAATCAGCCCCAGCATTTT. It yields the protein CASSLGTANQPQHF.

J is TRBJ1-3 and V is TRBV10-3, with D uncertain. Germline CDR1 ENHRY, CDR2 SYGVKD. The V end lost 0 bases, the J end lost 7 bases, and 10 bases lay between the germline ends. The CDR3 length is 14 residues. This chain's CDR3 is CAISESGGKNTIYF. DNA for the CDR3: TGTGCCATCAGTGAGTCTGGAGGGAAGAACACCATATATTTT.

The genes are TRBV4-2 and TRBJ1-2, with D maybe TRBD1 (6 bases). V lost 0 bases and J 7 bases, leaving 21 bases between the germline ends. CDR1 is LGHNA, CDR2 YNFKEQ, per germline. The CDR3 runs 17 residues. The CDR3 nucleotides read TGTGCCAGCAGCCAAGACGTCGCGTCAGGGGAAATGGGTGGCTACACCTTC. Translated, it gives CASSQDVASGEMGGYTF.

V gene TRBV5-5 combines with J gene TRBJ2-3; D gene ambiguous. Germline values: CDR1 SGHKS, CDR2 YYEKEE (reference sequence). The CDR3 is 16 amino acids. V gave up 0 bases and J gave up 0 bases, with 11 bases separating them. Here the CDR3 reads CASSLGNVGSTDTQYF. As DNA, the CDR3 is TGTGCCAGCAGCTTGGGTAATGTCGGGAGCACAGATACGCAGTATTTT.

This clone was counted only a few times. The CDR3 is CASSRDYSGANVLTF. The CDR3 region has the DNA TGTGCCAGCAGTCGTGACTACTCTGGGGCCAACGTCCTGACTTTC. V and J are TRBV6-5 and TRBJ2-6, with D perhaps TRBD2 (5 bases). Germline V lookup: CDR1 MNHEY, CDR2 SVGAGI. The CDR3 is made up of 15 amino acids. The V end lost 5 bases, the J end lost 0 bases, and 8 bases lay between the germline ends.

The V and J genes are TRBV20-1 and TRBJ1-1, with D unclear. The CDR3 contains 10 residues. V was trimmed by 6 bases and J by 8 bases, leaving 10 bases between them. CDR1 is DFQATT and CDR2 is SNEGSKA in the germline V gene (reference sequence). The DNA for the CDR3 is TGCAGTGCCCGGGATCCAGAAGCTTTCTTT. Its protein product is CSARDPEAFF.

The chain carries TRBV27 and TRBJ1-6; no clear D. Germline V gene sequence: CDR1 MNHEY, CDR2 SMNVEV (reference sequence). The CDR3 covers 15 residues. With 6 bases removed from V and 5 bases from J, the gap between germline ends came to 14 bases. In DNA form, the CDR3 reads TGTGCCAGCAGGGATTGGACTGAAAATAATTCACCCCTCCACTTT. Translation: CASRDWTENNSPLHF.

For the CDR3, the DNA is TGTGCCAGCAGCCGCCCCGGGACAGGGCGGAACACTGAAGCTTTCTTT. Its protein is CASSRPGTGRNTEAFF. The V and J genes are TRBV7-8 and TRBJ1-1; 9 nucleotides agree with TRBD1. Trimming took 5 bases from V and 1 from J; bases not matched to a gene: 8. Germline CDR1 is SGHVS and CDR2 is FQNEAQ. The CDR3 extends over 16 amino acids.

V usage is TRBV6-2 or TRBV6-3 and J usage is TRBJ2-7; D call uncertain. Deletions cut 2 bases from V and 0 bases from J, with 11 bases between. This CDR3 has 15 residues. The germline CDR1 and CDR2 sequences are MNHEY and SVGEGT. CDR3 region: CASSYVGPLSYEQYF. CDR3 nucleotide sequence: TGTGCCAGCAGTTACGTCGGTCCCCTCTCCTACGAGCAGTACTTC.

This chain connects TRBV7-2 to TRBJ2-7, with D possibly TRBD2 on 6 matching bases. The CDR3 extends over 16 amino acids. V was pared by 3 bases and J by 2 bases, with 17 bases between. CDR1 is SGHTA and CDR2 is FQGNSA in the germline V gene. The CDR3 loop is CASSFNWEGGTYEQYF. DNA for the CDR3: TGTGCCAGCAGCTTCAACTGGGAAGGAGGGACCTACGAGCAGTACTTC.

The J gene is TRBJ2-7, the V gene TRBV15; unclear D gene. With 1 base removed from V and 2 bases from J, the gap between germline ends came to 3 bases. Germline CDR1 and CDR2: LNHNV and YYDKDF (reference sequence). The CDR3 runs to 12 residues. The CDR3 nucleotides read TGTGCCACCAGCAGAGCCGCCTACGAGCAGTACTTC. Protein sequence: CATSRAAYEQYF.

This clone was found a few times. The chain employs TRBV7-8 and TRBJ2-1; TRBD2 matches 7 bases. Germline V gene lookup returns CDR1 SGHVS and CDR2 FQNEAQ. The CDR3 length is 16 residues. The V and J ends lost 2 bases and 5 bases, in that order; junction bases with no gene match: 9. The CDR3 sequence: CASSLSLAAFDNEQFF. The CDR3 DNA sequence: TGTGCCAGCAGCTTATCGCTAGCGGCTTTCGACAATGAGCAGTTCTTC.

V usage is TRBV7-8 and J usage is TRBJ2-7; weak D call: TRBD1 (5 bases). The CDR3 covers 14 residues. In germline, CDR1 is SGHVS, CDR2 FQNEAQ. Trimming took 6 bases from V and 4 from J, leaving 16 bases between them. CDR3 sequence reads: CASRQDINPYEQYF. CDR3 sequence (DNA): TGTGCCAGCAGACAGGACATCAACCCTTACGAGCAGTACTTC.

A word on this clone: In the same sample, other DNA sequences code for this CDR3. The DNA of the CDR3 is TGTGCCAGCAGCTCCCAGGGGAATCAGCCCCAGCATTTT. Its translation is CASSSQGNQPQHF. V gene TRBV7-9 combines with J gene TRBJ1-5; weak D call: TRBD1 (6 bases). V dropped 4 bases and J dropped 4 bases, with 8 bases sitting between them. Germline values: CDR1 SEHNR, CDR2 FQNEAQ (reference sequence). This CDR3 has 13 residues.

The V and J genes are TRBV4-3 and TRBJ2-1; 10 bases are shared with TRBD2. This CDR3 spans 17 amino acids. With 3 bases clipped from V and 1 base from J, the junction kept 6 bases outside the gene matches. Looked up from germline, CDR1 is LGHNA and CDR2 is YSLEER. CDR3 sequence (DNA): TGCGCCAGCAGCCAGGCTAGCGGGAGTCGGTCCTACAATGAGCAGTTCTTC. Translating gives CASSQASGSRSYNEQFF.

The chain couples TRBV6-1 to TRBJ2-1; no clear D. This CDR3 spans 14 amino acids. Per the germline V gene, CDR1 is MNHNS and CDR2 is SASEGT. Trimming took 1 base from V and 6 from J, leaving 10 bases between them. The CDR3 coding sequence is TGTGCCAGCAGTGAAGGGTACTCCGTCAATGAGCAGTTCTTC. This encodes CASSEGYSVNEQFF.

This clone has just one count. V usage is TRBV3-1 (or the pseudogene TRBV3-2) and J usage is TRBJ2-7; D is ambiguous. V was cut by 4 bases and J by 5 bases, with 6 bases left in between. The germline gives CDR1 LGHDT, CDR2 YNNKEL (reference sequence). The CDR3 has 11 residues. CDR3 loop: CASSRLHEQYF. DNA for the CDR3: TGTGCCAGCAGCCGACTCCACGAGCAGTACTTC.

The gene calls are TRBV7-2 and TRBJ2-3; TRBD2 matches at 10 bases. The V gene's germline CDR1 is SGHTA and CDR2 FQGNSA. This CDR3 spans 16 amino acids. V trimming: 5 bases; J trimming: 8 bases; junction bases outside the gene matches: 13. The CDR3, as DNA: TGTGCCAGCAGCCCAACGACAGCGGGAGGGGTCGGTACGCAGTATTTT. It is translated as CASSPTTAGGVGTQYF.

The DNA of the CDR3 is TGTGCCAGCAGTTTAAAGGGACTAGCGGGAGCCTACGAGCAGTACTTC. Protein product: CASSLKGLAGAYEQYF. The chain is built from TRBV27 and TRBJ2-7; TRBD2 matches 14 bases. In germline, CDR1 is MNHEY, CDR2 SMNVEV (reference sequence). V dropped 2 bases and J dropped 2; count of bases not matched to a gene: 2. The CDR3 spans 16 residues.